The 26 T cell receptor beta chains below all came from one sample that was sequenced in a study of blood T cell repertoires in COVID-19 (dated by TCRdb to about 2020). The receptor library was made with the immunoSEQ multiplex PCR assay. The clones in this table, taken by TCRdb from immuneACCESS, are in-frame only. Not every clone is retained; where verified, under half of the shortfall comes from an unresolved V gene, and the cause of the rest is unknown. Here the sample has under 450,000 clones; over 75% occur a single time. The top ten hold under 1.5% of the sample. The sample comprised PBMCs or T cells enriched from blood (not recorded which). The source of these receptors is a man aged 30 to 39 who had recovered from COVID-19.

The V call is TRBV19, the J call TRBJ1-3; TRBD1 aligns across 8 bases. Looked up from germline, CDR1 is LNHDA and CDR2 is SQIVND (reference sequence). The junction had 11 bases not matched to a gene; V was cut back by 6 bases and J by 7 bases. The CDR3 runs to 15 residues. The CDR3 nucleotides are TGTGCCAGTAGAACGCCGACGGACAGGGCTAACACCATATATTTT. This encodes CASRTPTDRANTIYF.

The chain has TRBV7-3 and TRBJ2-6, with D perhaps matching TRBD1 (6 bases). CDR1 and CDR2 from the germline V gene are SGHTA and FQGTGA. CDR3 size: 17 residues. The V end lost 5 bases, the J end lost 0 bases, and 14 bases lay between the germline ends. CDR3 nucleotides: TGTGCCAGCAGCCAGGGATTAGGGGGCTCTGGGGCCAACGTCCTGACTTTC. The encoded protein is CASSQGLGGSGANVLTF.

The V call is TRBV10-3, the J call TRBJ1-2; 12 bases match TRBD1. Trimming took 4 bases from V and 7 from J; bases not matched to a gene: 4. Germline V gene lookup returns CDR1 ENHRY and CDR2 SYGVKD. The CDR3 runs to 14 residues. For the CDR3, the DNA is TGTGCCATCAGTGGGGACAGGGGGCCCATTGGCTACACCTTC. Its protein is CAISGDRGPIGYTF.

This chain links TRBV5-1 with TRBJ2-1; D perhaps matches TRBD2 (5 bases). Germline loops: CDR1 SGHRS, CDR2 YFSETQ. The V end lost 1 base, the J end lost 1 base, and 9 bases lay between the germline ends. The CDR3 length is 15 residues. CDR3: CASSLNGESYNEQFF. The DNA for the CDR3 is TGCGCCAGCAGCTTGAACGGGGAATCCTACAATGAGCAGTTCTTC.

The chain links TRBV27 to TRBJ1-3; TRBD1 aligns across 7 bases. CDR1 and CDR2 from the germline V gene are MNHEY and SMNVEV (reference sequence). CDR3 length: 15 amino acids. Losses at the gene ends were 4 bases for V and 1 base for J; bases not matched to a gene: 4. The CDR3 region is CASSSYRGSGNTIYF. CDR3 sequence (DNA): TGTGCCAGCAGTTCATACAGGGGTTCTGGAAACACCATATATTTT.

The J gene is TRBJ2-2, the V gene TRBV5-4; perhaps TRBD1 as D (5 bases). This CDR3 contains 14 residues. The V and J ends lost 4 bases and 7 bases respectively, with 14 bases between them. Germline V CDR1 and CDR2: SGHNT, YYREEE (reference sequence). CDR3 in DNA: TGTGCCAGCAGCAGGCAGGGTATCGGCGGGGAGCTGTTTTTT. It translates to CASSRQGIGGELFF.

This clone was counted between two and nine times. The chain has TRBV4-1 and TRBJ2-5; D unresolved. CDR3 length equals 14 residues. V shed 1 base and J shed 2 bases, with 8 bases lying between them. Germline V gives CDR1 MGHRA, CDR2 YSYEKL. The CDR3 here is CASSQGTEQETQYF. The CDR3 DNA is TGCGCCAGCAGCCAAGGAACGGAGCAAGAGACCCAGTACTTC.

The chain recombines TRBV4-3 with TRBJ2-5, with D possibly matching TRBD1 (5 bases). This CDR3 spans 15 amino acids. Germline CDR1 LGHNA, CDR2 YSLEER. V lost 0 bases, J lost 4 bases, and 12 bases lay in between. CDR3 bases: TGCGCCAGCAGCCAAGATACAGGATCGGCAGAGACCCAGTACTTC. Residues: CASSQDTGSAETQYF.

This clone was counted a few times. CDR3 sequence (DNA): TGTGCCTGGAGTCGGGACACTGAAGCTTTCTTT. Translated, it gives CAWSRDTEAFF. This sequence joins TRBV30 and TRBJ1-1, with no clear D. The CDR3 covers 11 residues. CDR1 GTSNPN and CDR2 SVGIG come from the germline V gene (reference sequence). V was shortened by 2 bases and J by 3 bases, with 4 bases between the two germline ends.

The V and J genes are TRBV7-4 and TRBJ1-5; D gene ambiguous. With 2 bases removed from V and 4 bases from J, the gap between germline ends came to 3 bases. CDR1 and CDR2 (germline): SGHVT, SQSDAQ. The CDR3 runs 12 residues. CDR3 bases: TGTGCCAGCAGCTTATTAAATCAGCCCCAGCATTTT. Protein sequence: CASSLLNQPQHF.

The CDR3 loop is CASSSSGPPYRETEAFF. The CDR3 DNA is TGTGCCAGCAGTTCGAGCGGTCCCCCGTACAGGGAAACTGAAGCTTTCTTT. The chain is built from TRBV3-1 (or the pseudogene TRBV3-2) and TRBJ1-1, with D perhaps matching TRBD1 (6 bases). The CDR3 has 17 amino acids. Trimming left V 6 bases short and J 5 bases short, with 25 bases between. Germline CDR1 LGHDT, CDR2 YNNKEL (reference sequence).

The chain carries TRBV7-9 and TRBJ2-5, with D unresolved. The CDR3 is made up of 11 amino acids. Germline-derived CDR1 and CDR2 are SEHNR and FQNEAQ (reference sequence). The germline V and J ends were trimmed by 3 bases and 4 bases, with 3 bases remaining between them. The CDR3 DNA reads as TGTGCCAGCAGCTTCGTAGAGACCCAGTACTTC. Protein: CASSFVETQYF.

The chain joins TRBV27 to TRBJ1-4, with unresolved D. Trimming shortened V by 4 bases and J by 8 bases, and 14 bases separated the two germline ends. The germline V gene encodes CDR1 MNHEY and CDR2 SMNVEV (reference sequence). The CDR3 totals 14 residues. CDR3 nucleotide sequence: TGTGCCAGCAGTTCAAACAGTGCGGGCGAAAAACTGTTTTTT. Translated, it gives CASSSNSAGEKLFF.

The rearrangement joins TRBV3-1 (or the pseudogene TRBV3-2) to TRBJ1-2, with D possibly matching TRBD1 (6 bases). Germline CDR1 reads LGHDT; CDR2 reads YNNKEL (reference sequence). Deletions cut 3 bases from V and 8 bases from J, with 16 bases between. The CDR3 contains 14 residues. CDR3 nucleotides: TGTGCCAGCAGCCAGCCCGACAGGCTGGAAGGCTACACCTTC. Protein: CASSQPDRLEGYTF.

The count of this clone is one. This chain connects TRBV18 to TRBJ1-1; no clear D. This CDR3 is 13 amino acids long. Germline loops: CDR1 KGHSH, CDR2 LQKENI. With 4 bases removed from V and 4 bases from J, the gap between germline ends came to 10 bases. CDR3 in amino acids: CASSLAGGTEAFF. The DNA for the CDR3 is TGTGCCAGCTCACTGGCGGGTGGCACTGAAGCTTTCTTT.

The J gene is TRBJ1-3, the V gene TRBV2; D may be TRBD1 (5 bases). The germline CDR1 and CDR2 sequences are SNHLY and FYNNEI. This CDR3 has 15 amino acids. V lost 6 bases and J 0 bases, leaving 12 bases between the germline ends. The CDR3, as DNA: TGTGCCAGCAGCCGCAGGGCCAGCTCTGGAAACACCATATATTTT. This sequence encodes CASSRRASSGNTIYF. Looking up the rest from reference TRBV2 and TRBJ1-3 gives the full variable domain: EPEVTQTPSHQVTQMGQEVILRCVPISNHLYFYWYRQILGQKVEFLVSFYNNEISEKSEIFDDQFSVERPDGSNFTLKIRSTKLEDSAMYFCASSRRASSGNTIYFGEGSWLTVV.

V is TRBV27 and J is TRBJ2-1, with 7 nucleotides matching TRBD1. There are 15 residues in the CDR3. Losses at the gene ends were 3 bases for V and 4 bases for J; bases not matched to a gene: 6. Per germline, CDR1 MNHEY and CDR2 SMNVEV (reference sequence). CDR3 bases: TGTGCCAGCAGTTTGCTGGGACAGCCATACAATGAGCAGTTCTTC. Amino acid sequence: CASSLLGQPYNEQFF.

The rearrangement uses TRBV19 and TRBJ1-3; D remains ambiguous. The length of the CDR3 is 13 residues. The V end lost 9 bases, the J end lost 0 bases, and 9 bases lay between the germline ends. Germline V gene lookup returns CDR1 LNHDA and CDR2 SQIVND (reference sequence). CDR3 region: CASQTASGNTIYF. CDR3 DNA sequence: TGTGCCAGCCAAACAGCCTCTGGAAACACCATATATTTT.

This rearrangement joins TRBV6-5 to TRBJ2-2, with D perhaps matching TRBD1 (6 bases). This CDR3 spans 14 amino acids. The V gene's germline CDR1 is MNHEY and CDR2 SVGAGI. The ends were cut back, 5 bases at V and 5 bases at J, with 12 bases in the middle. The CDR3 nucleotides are TGTGCCAGCAGTAACGGACAGTTTACCGGGGAGCTGTTTTTT. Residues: CASSNGQFTGELFF.

CDR3 residues: CSVSSFVRGSFKGTQYF. CDR3 DNA sequence: TGCAGCGTCTCCTCATTTGTCAGGGGCTCTTTCAAAGGTACGCAGTATTTT. The chain links TRBV29-1 to TRBJ2-3, with D possibly TRBD1 on 6 matching bases. This CDR3 is 17 amino acids long. Trimming pared 6 bases from V and 8 bases from J, leaving 30 bases between. Per germline, CDR1 SQVTM and CDR2 ANQGSEA.

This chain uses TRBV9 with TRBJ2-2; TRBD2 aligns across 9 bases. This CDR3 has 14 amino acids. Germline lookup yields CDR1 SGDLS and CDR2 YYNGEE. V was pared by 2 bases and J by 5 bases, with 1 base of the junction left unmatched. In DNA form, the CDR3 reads TGTGCCAGCAGCGTCCTAGCGGGGACCGGGGAGCTGTTTTTT. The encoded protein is CASSVLAGTGELFF. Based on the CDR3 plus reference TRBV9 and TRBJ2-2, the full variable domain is DSGVTQTPKHLITATGQRVTLRCSPRSGDLSVYWYQQSLDQGLQFLIQYYNGEERAKGNILERFSAQQFPDLHSELNLSSLELGDSALYFCASSVLAGTGELFFGEGSRLTVL.

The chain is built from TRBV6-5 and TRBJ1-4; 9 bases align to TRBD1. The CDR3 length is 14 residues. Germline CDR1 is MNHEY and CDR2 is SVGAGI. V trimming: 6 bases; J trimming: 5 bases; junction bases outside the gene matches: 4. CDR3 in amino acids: CASRNRGLNEKLFF. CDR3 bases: TGTGCCAGCAGAAACAGGGGGCTGAATGAAAAACTGTTTTTT.

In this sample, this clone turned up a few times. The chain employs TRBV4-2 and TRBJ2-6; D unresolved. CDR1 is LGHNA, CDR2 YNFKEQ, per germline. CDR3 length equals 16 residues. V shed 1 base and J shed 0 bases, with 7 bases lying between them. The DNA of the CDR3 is TGTGCCAGCAGCCAAGGCTCGAGCTCTGGGGCCAACGTCCTGACTTTC. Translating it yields CASSQGSSSGANVLTF.

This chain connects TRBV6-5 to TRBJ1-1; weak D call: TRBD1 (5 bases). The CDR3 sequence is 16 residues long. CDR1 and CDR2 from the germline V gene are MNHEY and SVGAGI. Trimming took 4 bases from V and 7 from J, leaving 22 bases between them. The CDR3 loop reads CASSSPPGIPGGEAFF. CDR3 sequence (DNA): TGTGCCAGCAGTTCTCCCCCAGGGATCCCCGGCGGTGAAGCTTTCTTT.

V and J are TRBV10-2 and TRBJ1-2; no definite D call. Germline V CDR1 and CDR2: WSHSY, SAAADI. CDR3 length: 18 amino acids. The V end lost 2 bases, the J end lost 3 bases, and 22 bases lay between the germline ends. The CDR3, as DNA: TGCGCCAGCAGTGAGCCCCGGGGATACGGGCTTCAGGACTATGGCTACACCTTC. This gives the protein CASSEPRGYGLQDYGYTF.

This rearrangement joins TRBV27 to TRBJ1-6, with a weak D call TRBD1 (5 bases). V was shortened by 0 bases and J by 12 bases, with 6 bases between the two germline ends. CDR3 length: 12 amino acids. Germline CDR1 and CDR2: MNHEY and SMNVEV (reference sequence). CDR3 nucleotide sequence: TGTGCCAGCAGTTTATCGGGGGGACCCCTCCACTTT. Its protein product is CASSLSGGPLHF.